This is a list of T cell receptor beta chains from one sample in a study of lymphopenia after photon versus proton radiotherapy. The repertoire was sequenced with immunoSEQ multiplex PCR; TCRdb's copy has only in-frame clones and lacks some. The table shows more than 25,000 clones, with roughly 87% occurring only once. Sample: peripheral blood, taken from a patient treated with proton-based radiotherapy. All receptors come from a woman between 55 and 75 years old with cholangiocarcinoma. Some clones in this sample may be carry-over from other donors' samples. CDR3s include the opening cysteine and the closing phenylalanine or tryptophan. The D gene is left open where the match is weak. A clone size is listed for some rows: how often the clone was seen (once, few, many), or a class if it is expanded.

clone_size: once; j_call: TRBJ2-7; v_call: TRBV7-2; d_call: TRBD2; cdr3_nt: TGTGCCAGCAGCTTATCGGTAGCGGGAGGGACTAGCTACGAGCAGTACTTC; cdr3_aa: CASSLSVAGGTSYEQYF
clone_size: NA; j_call: TRBJ2-5; v_call: TRBV5-1; d_call: NA; cdr3_nt: TGCGCCAGCAGCTTGGAGTCAGAGACCCAGTACTTC; cdr3_aa: CASSLESETQYF
clone_size: NA; j_call: TRBJ2-1; v_call: TRBV2; d_call: NA; cdr3_nt: TGTGCCAGCGAACTAGTTTACAATGAGCAGTTCTTC; cdr3_aa: CASELVYNEQFF
clone_size: NA; j_call: TRBJ2-5; v_call: TRBV19; d_call: NA; cdr3_nt: TGTGCCAGTAGTATAGGAGTTGAGGCTAGCGACCAAGAGACCCAGTACTTC; cdr3_aa: CASSIGVEASDQETQYF
clone_size: NA; j_call: TRBJ1-1; v_call: TRBV11-1; d_call: NA; cdr3_nt: TGTGCCAGCAGCCCACCGGGACATTATGAAGCTTTCTTT; cdr3_aa: CASSPPGHYEAFF
clone_size: NA; j_call: TRBJ1-2; v_call: TRBV7-8; d_call: TRBD1; cdr3_nt: TGTGCCAGCAGCCCTATTGGACAGGTCTATGGCTACACCTTC; cdr3_aa: CASSPIGQVYGYTF
clone_size: NA; j_call: TRBJ2-1; v_call: TRBV5-1; d_call: TRBD1; cdr3_nt: TGCGCCAGCAGCTTATCACAGGGGGGCAATGAGCAGTTCTTC; cdr3_aa: CASSLSQGGNEQFF
clone_size: NA; j_call: TRBJ1-2; v_call: TRBV4-3; d_call: NA; cdr3_nt: TGCGCCAGCAGCCAACCGGGACACCAACTCTCTGACTATGGCTACACCTTC; cdr3_aa: CASSQPGHQLSDYGYTF
clone_size: NA; j_call: TRBJ2-7; v_call: TRBV21-1; d_call: NA; cdr3_nt: TGTGCCAGCAGCAAAGCGCCAGGGGAGCGCGAGCAGTACTTC; cdr3_aa: CASSKAPGEREQYF
clone_size: NA; j_call: TRBJ1-2; v_call: TRBV2; d_call: TRBD1; cdr3_nt: TGTGCCAGCAGTGACTCGACGGACAGGGTTGGCTACACCTTC; cdr3_aa: CASSDSTDRVGYTF
clone_size: NA; j_call: TRBJ2-1; v_call: TRBV6-4; d_call: NA; cdr3_nt: TGTGCCAGCAGTGACTGGGGGAGGAATGAGCAGTTCTTC; cdr3_aa: CASSDWGRNEQFF
clone_size: few; j_call: TRBJ2-1; v_call: TRBV6-1; d_call: TRBD1; cdr3_nt: TGTGCCATCACACGGGGACAGGGTGGCAATGAGCAGTTCTTC; cdr3_aa: CAITRGQGGNEQFF
clone_size: NA; j_call: TRBJ1-5; v_call: TRBV6-1; d_call: NA; cdr3_nt: TGTGCCAGCAGTGAAGCAGGGATGTATCAGCCCCAGCATTTT; cdr3_aa: CASSEAGMYQPQHF
clone_size: NA; j_call: TRBJ2-1; v_call: TRBV7-9; d_call: NA; cdr3_nt: TGTGCCAGCAGCTTAGAGTCGACAGACTACAATGAGCAGTTCTTC; cdr3_aa: CASSLESTDYNEQFF
clone_size: NA; j_call: TRBJ1-4; v_call: TRBV7-2; d_call: NA; cdr3_nt: TGTGCCAGCAGCCCCGGGCCCCATAATGAAAAACTGTTTTTT; cdr3_aa: CASSPGPHNEKLFF
clone_size: NA; j_call: TRBJ1-2; v_call: TRBV28; d_call: TRBD1; cdr3_nt: TGTGCCAGCAGTTTTAGGAGGGGGCGGGGGAACTATGGCTACACCTTC; cdr3_aa: CASSFRRGRGNYGYTF
clone_size: NA; j_call: TRBJ2-3; v_call: TRBV7-8; d_call: TRBD2; cdr3_nt: TGTGCCAGCAGTCCCTGGGCGGGAGGGGGAACGGATACGCAGTATTTT; cdr3_aa: CASSPWAGGGTDTQYF
clone_size: NA; j_call: TRBJ2-5; v_call: TRBV7-9; d_call: NA; cdr3_nt: TGTGCCAGCAGCCCCAGTGCTGGCCAAGAGACCCAGTACTTC; cdr3_aa: CASSPSAGQETQYF
clone_size: NA; j_call: TRBJ2-1; v_call: TRBV5-6; d_call: TRBD2; cdr3_nt: TGTGCCAGCAGCTTGACCAGGGGTGTAGCGGGAGAGGATGAGCAGTTCTTC; cdr3_aa: CASSLTRGVAGEDEQFF
clone_size: NA; j_call: TRBJ2-2; v_call: TRBV11-3; d_call: NA; cdr3_nt: TGTGCCAGCAGTCCTAACGGAGGCGGGGAGCTGTTTTTT; cdr3_aa: CASSPNGGGELFF
clone_size: NA; j_call: TRBJ1-5; v_call: TRBV5-8; d_call: NA; cdr3_nt: TGTGCCAGCAGCTTGCCCCTGTCCAATCAGCCCCAGCATTTT; cdr3_aa: CASSLPLSNQPQHF
clone_size: NA; j_call: TRBJ2-1; v_call: TRBV5-5; d_call: NA; cdr3_nt: TGTGCCAGCAGCTTGTCGACCTACTCCTACAATGAGCAGTTCTTC; cdr3_aa: CASSLSTYSYNEQFF
clone_size: NA; j_call: TRBJ2-7; v_call: TRBV15; d_call: NA; cdr3_nt: TGTGCCACCAGCAGAGATGGCTACGAGCAGTACTTC; cdr3_aa: CATSRDGYEQYF
clone_size: once; j_call: TRBJ2-5; v_call: TRBV7-2; d_call: NA; cdr3_nt: TGTGCCAGCAGCTTAGGATTTGGGCGCCTCCAAGAGACCCAGTACTTC; cdr3_aa: CASSLGFGRLQETQYF
clone_size: NA; j_call: TRBJ2-5; v_call: TRBV7-2; d_call: NA; cdr3_nt: TGTGCCAGCAGCTTAAGGTCCCGGTCGGGGATCGAGACCCAGTACTTC; cdr3_aa: CASSLRSRSGIETQYF
clone_size: NA; j_call: TRBJ2-1; v_call: TRBV28; d_call: NA; cdr3_nt: TGTGCCAGCAGTTCACTACAGGGCGCGCAGTTCTTC; cdr3_aa: CASSSLQGAQFF
clone_size: NA; j_call: TRBJ2-1; v_call: TRBV6-4; d_call: TRBD2; cdr3_nt: TGTGCCAGCAGTGGTAGCGGGAGGGGGAATGAGCAGTTCTTC; cdr3_aa: CASSGSGRGNEQFF
clone_size: few; j_call: TRBJ1-2; v_call: TRBV19; d_call: NA; cdr3_nt: TGTGCCAGTAGTGGGGGCTTCAATGGCTACACCTTC; cdr3_aa: CASSGGFNGYTF
clone_size: once; j_call: TRBJ2-3; v_call: TRBV7-2; d_call: TRBD2; cdr3_nt: TGTGCCAGCAGCTTAGGTCCTAGCGGGAGTGTGGATACGCAGTATTTT; cdr3_aa: CASSLGPSGSVDTQYF
clone_size: NA; j_call: TRBJ2-7; v_call: TRBV4-2; d_call: NA; cdr3_nt: TGTGCCAGCAGCTTGACTGGATACGAGCAGTACTTC; cdr3_aa: CASSLTGYEQYF
clone_size: NA; j_call: TRBJ2-1; v_call: TRBV7-3; d_call: TRBD2; cdr3_nt: TGTGCCAGCAGCTTAATACTAGCGGGGGACAATGAGCAGTTCTTC; cdr3_aa: CASSLILAGDNEQFF
clone_size: NA; j_call: TRBJ2-7; v_call: TRBV5-1; d_call: NA; cdr3_nt: TGCGCCAGCGGACCCCGGACCGGCTCCTACGAGCAGTACTTC; cdr3_aa: CASGPRTGSYEQYF
clone_size: NA; j_call: TRBJ1-2; v_call: TRBV6-1; d_call: NA; cdr3_nt: TGTGCCAGCAGTGAAGGTCTGCACTATGGCTACACCTTC; cdr3_aa: CASSEGLHYGYTF
clone_size: NA; j_call: TRBJ1-4; v_call: TRBV28; d_call: NA; cdr3_nt: TGTGCCAGCAGCCAGGGTGGTGGTGGGGAAAAACTGTTTTTT; cdr3_aa: CASSQGGGGEKLFF
clone_size: NA; j_call: TRBJ1-1; v_call: TRBV6-6; d_call: NA; cdr3_nt: TGTGCCAGCAGTTCAGGGTGGAAGGGGACTGAAGCTTTCTTT; cdr3_aa: CASSSGWKGTEAFF
clone_size: NA; j_call: TRBJ2-1; v_call: TRBV25-1; d_call: TRBD2; cdr3_nt: TGTGCCAGCCTACCCCCGGGACTAGGAATGAGTGAGCAGTTCTTC; cdr3_aa: CASLPPGLGMSEQFF
clone_size: NA; j_call: TRBJ1-1; v_call: TRBV19; d_call: NA; cdr3_nt: TGTGCCAGCCGAGGCGGGGAGTGGGAAGCTTTCTTT; cdr3_aa: CASRGGEWEAFF
clone_size: NA; j_call: TRBJ2-2; v_call: TRBV11-2; d_call: NA; cdr3_nt: TGTGCCAGCAGCTTAGCATTAAGCCGATACACCGGGGAGCTGTTTTTT; cdr3_aa: CASSLALSRYTGELFF
clone_size: NA; j_call: TRBJ2-7; v_call: TRBV7-9; d_call: NA; cdr3_nt: TGTGCCAGCAGGTACCTGGCGGGGGAGCAGTACTTC; cdr3_aa: CASRYLAGEQYF
clone_size: NA; j_call: TRBJ1-2; v_call: TRBV7-2; d_call: NA; cdr3_nt: TGTGCCAGCAGCTTAGGTTCGCATGACTATGGCTACACCTTC; cdr3_aa: CASSLGSHDYGYTF
clone_size: once; j_call: TRBJ1-1; v_call: TRBV7-2; d_call: TRBD1; cdr3_nt: TGTGCCAGCAGCCCGGGACAGGGGGCGCCGGTTAGGACTGAAGCTTTCTTT; cdr3_aa: CASSPGQGAPVRTEAFF